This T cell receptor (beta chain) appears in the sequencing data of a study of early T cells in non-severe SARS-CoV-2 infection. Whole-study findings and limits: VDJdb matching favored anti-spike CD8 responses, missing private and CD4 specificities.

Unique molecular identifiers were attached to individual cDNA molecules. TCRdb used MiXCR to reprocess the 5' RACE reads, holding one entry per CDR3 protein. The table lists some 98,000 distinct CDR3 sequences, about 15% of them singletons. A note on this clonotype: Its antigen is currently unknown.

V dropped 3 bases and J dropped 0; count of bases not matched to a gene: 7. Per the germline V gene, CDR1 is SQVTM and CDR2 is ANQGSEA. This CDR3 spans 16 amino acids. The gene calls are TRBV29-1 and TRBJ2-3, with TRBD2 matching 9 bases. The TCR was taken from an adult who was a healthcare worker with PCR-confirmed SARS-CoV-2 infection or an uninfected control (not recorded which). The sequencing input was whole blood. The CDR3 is CSVDRGAGGSTDTQYF. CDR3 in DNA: TGCAGCGTTGACCGCGGAGCGGGAGGAAGCACAGATACGCAGTATTTT.